The 3 T cell receptor beta chains below all came from one sample that was sequenced in a study of OX40 agonist ivuxolimab in advanced cancers. The assay was immunoSEQ multiplex PCR, and TCRdb's table has in-frame clones only and misses some. The sample has about 64,000 clones, 87% seen once. The sample consisted of CD4+ or CD8+ T cells sorted from blood, taken in a trial of the OX40 agonist ivuxolimab. The receptors derive from an adult with an advanced solid tumor such as melanoma, head and neck, liver or kidney cancer.

The rearrangement joins TRBV19 to TRBJ2-6; 10 bases fit TRBD1. Per germline, CDR1 LNHDA and CDR2 SQIVND (reference sequence). CDR3 length: 17 amino acids. J was trimmed by 4 bases and V by 7 bases; bases with no gene match: 10. The CDR3 here is CASTTRQGAPGANVLTF. CDR3 coding DNA: TGTGCCAGTACCACCCGACAGGGGGCACCGGGGGCCAACGTCCTGACTTTC.

The gene calls are TRBV10-3 and TRBJ2-1; D is possibly TRBD1 (5 bases). Per the germline V gene, CDR1 is ENHRY and CDR2 is SYGVKD. V lost 6 bases and J 6 bases, leaving 21 bases between the germline ends. The CDR3 sequence is 16 residues long. CDR3 sequence reads: CAIRSQGNWSPNEQFF. In DNA form, the CDR3 reads TGTGCCATCAGGTCGCAGGGTAATTGGTCCCCCAATGAGCAGTTCTTC.

This chain joins TRBV10-2 and TRBJ2-1, with no clear D. This CDR3 spans 15 amino acids. Per the germline V gene, CDR1 is WSHSY and CDR2 is SAAADI. The ends were cut back, 7 bases at V and 4 bases at J, with 17 bases in the middle. CDR3 sequence reads: CASKSRGLEYNEQFF. CDR3 coding DNA: TGCGCCAGCAAGTCTAGAGGCCTGGAGTACAATGAGCAGTTCTTC.